This T cell receptor (beta chain) was observed in a study of human T cells and chemical hapten exposure. Study at large: Chiefly female patients presented with alopecia areata, totalis or universalis. Whole-study results and caveats: Unchanged with DPC sensitization were TCRs above 1 in 1000 frequency.

Concerning this clonotype: The antigen remains undetermined.

Time point indicated: patch test 1, 2 weeks after DPC sensitization. Treatment noted: therapeutic diphenylcyclopropenone sensitization with weekly scalp DPC. The CDR3 is 15 amino acids. Between the trimmed V and J ends, which lost 5 bases and 7 bases, there was a span of 17 bases. CDR1 is SGHTA, CDR2 FQGNSA, per germline. In the original analysis: Samples ranged from about 23,224 to 690,600 TCRs, with a median of about 96,000. In TCRdb, the RACE reads were re-called with MiXCR into one record per CDR3 protein. In this record, the V and J calls reflect TCRdb's handling and not the investigators' own analysis. The top ten hold around 1.7% of the sample, which has 150,000 to 200,000 distinct CDR3 sequences, 14% seen once.

This sequence was found in a woman under 40 with alopecia areata. Some clones in this sample may be carry-over from other donors' samples. J is TRBJ2-2 and V is TRBV7-2; maybe TRBD1 (5 bases). Sequenced material: whole blood, taken in connection with sensitization to the hapten diphenylcyclopropenone (DPC). CDR3 region: CASSPWAGFDGELFF. Written as DNA, the CDR3 is TGTGCCAGCAGCCCATGGGCAGGGTTTGACGGGGAGCTGTTTTTT.